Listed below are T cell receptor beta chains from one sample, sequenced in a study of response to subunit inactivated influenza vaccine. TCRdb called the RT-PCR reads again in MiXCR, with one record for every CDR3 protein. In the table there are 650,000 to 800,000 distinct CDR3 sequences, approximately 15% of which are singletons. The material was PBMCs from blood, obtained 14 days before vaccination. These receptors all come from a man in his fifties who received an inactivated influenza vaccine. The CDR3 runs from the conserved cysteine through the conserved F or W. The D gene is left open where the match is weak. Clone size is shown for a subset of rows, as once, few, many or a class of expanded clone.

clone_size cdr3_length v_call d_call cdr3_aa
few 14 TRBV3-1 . CASSQGDSPYEQYF
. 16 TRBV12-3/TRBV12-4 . CASSRGSRLLNTEAFF
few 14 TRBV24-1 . CATSDPTPGDTQYF
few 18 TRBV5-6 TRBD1 CASSLKGQGVRGGQPQHF
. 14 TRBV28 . CASSTLSSYNEQFF
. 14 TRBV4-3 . CASSQDPERGEQYF
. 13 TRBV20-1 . CSARGGIGTEAFF
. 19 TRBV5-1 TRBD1 CASSSPPSLDRGPYNEQFF
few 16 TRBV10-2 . CASSEGTPLSYNEQFF
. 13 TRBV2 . CASSARGSETQYF
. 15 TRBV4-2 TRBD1 CASSHTGTGTYEQYF
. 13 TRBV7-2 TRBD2 CASSLRTSGKQFF
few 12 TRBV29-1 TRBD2 CSMTSGTYEQYF
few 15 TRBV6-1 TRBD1 CASSVAGGVSGELFF
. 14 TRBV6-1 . CASSTSWGNQPQHF
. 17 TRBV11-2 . CASSSLSLSDLNEKLFF
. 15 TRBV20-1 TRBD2 CSASRSGGLTDTQYF
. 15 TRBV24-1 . CATSGGALNTGELFF
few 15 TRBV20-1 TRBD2 CSARGHSGRADEQFF
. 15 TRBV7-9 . CASSLGKSSYNEQFF
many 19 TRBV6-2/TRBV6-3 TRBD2 CASTGWTRRSGRGTYEQYF
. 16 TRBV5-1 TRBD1 CASSSPDRGHTGELFF
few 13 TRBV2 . CASSPGRRETQYF
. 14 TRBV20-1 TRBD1 CSARGTGASYEQYF
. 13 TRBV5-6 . CASSFYSGNTIYF
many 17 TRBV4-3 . CASSPSLGGGRVNEQFF
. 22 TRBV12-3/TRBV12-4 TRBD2 CASSLAHPEGMGLAGDTGELFF
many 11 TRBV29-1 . CSVRDTGELFF
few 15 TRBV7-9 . CASSLDGRKNEKLFF
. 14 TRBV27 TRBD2 CASRWTSGNHEQFF
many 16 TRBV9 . CASSVGRGLAHNEQFF
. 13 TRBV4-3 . CASSQVMNYGYTF
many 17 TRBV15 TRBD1 CATSVGDSGGGNQPQHF
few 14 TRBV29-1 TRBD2 CSVDRLAGGSEQFF
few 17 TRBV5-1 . CASSLGEGRLAKNIQYF
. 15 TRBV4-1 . CASSPEGRADTEAFF
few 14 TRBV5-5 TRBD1 CASSFDRGRHEQYF
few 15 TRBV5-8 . CASSLGLRNTGELFF
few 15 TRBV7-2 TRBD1 CASRISGTGTNEQFF
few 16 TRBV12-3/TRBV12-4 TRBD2 CASSPGLAGGQDTQYF
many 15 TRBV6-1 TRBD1 CASSEGWGQGNKQYF
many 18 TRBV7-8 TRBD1 CASSFRQGPYFPQETQYF
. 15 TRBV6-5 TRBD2 CASSYSREGTDTQYF
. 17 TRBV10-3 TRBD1 CAISRPTGQGASGELFF
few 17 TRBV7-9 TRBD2 CASTKSSGLAGGDEQFF
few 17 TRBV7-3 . CASSLTLGRPSYNEQFF
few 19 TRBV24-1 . CATSDLRGGAVDLQETQYF
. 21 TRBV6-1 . CASSEQPRTVAMTLYGNTIYF
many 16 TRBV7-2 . CASSLEFGRYNQPQHF
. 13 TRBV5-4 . CASSLAVVGELFF
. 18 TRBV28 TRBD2 CASTPSQGSGGLYNEQFF
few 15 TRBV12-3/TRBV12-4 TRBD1 CASSQQGARVHGYTF
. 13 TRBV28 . CASSPQWHQPQHF
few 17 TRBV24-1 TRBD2 CATSDAQGAGGTYEQYF
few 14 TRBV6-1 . CASRRTEPYYEQYF